These T cell receptor beta chains were read from a single sample in a study of blood T cell repertoires in COVID-19. Clones were sequenced by immunoSEQ multiplex PCR, and TCRdb holds only the in-frame ones, with some missing. The sample has 95,000 or so clones; approximately 84% are singletons. Source material: peripheral blood. The receptor set was obtained from a human donor in a cohort sampled during active COVID-19. Each CDR3 is given with its conserved first and last residue. The order of the fields is V gene, J gene, CDR3 protein.

>TRBV6-5|TRBJ2-3
CASRSRGITDTQYF
>TRBV4-1|TRBJ2-3
CASSQEPGGLGSTDTQYF
>TRBV10-3|TRBJ2-7
CAISDQGGGSSYEQYF
>TRBV3-1/TRBV3-2|TRBJ1-3
CASGDRHHSSGNTIYF
>TRBV2|TRBJ2-7
CASSASGRSYEQYF
>TRBV7-2|TRBJ2-5
CASSTQGGLLEETQYF
>TRBV5-5|TRBJ1-5
CASSSGQRNQPQHF
>TRBV6-4|TRBJ1-3
CATQSRGNTIYF
>TRBV11-2|TRBJ1-2
CASSLDLGPGGAANYGYTF
>TRBV14|TRBJ2-1
CASSQDLRESEQFF
>TRBV6-1|TRBJ2-1
CASSEALRADEQFF
>TRBV28|TRBJ2-5
CASTPGFQETQYF
>TRBV11-2|TRBJ2-1
CASSSPPNIEKQFF
>TRBV10-3|TRBJ2-3
CAISDRLAGAADTQYF
>TRBV18|TRBJ1-6
CASSPRQGLNSPLHF
>TRBV18|TRBJ2-6
CASSPQGAGANVLTF
>TRBV16|TRBJ1-6
CASSRVQGARSPLHF